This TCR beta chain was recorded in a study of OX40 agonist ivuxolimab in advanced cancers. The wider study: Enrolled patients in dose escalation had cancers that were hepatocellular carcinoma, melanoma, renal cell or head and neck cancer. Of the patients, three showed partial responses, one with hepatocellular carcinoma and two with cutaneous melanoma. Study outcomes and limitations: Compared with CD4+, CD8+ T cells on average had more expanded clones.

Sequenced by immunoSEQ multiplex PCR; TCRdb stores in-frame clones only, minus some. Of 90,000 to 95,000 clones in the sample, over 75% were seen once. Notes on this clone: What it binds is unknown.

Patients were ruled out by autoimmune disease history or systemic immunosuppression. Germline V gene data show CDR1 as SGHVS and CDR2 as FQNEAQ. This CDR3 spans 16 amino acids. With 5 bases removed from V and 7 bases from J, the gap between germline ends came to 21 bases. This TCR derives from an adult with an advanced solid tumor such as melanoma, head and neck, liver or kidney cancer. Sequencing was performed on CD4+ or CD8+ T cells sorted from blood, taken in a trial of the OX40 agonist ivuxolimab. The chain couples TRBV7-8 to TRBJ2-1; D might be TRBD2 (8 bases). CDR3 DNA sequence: TGTGCCAGCAGCCCCGGAGGGGGCGGGAGGTCAAATGAGCAGTTCTTC. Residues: CASSPGGGGRSNEQFF.